The 8 T cell receptor beta chains in this list originate from one sample, sequenced in a study of OX40 agonist ivuxolimab in advanced cancers. Using immunoSEQ multiplex PCR, the repertoire was profiled, and TCRdb retains in-frame clones only, with some absent. The data show some 68,000 clones, 83% seen once. The source material was CD4+ or CD8+ T cells sorted from blood, sampled in a trial of the OX40 agonist ivuxolimab. These receptors came from an adult with an advanced solid tumor such as melanoma, head and neck, liver or kidney cancer.

The chain is built from TRBV5-4 and TRBJ1-1; D gene unclear. Per the germline V gene, CDR1 is SGHNT and CDR2 is YYREEE (reference sequence). V shed 4 bases and J shed 1 base, with 5 bases lying between them. The CDR3 extends over 12 amino acids. The CDR3 nucleotides read TGTGCCAGCAGCAACAGGAACACTGAAGCTTTCTTT. As protein: CASSNRNTEAFF.

The rearrangement links TRBV18 to TRBJ2-5, with TRBD2 matching 7 bases. This CDR3 contains 14 residues. With 3 bases clipped from V and 4 bases from J, the junction kept 5 bases outside the gene matches. Germline V gene data show CDR1 as KGHSH and CDR2 as LQKENI. In DNA form, the CDR3 reads TGTGCCAGCTCACCCTCGGGGGGTGGAGAGACCCAGTACTTC. Amino acid sequence: CASSPSGGGETQYF.

This clone was seen a few times. V gene TRBV4-1 combines with J gene TRBJ2-1; a weak D match, TRBD2 (6 bases). From germline, CDR1 is MGHRA and CDR2 YSYEKL. The V end lost 3 bases, the J end lost 4 bases, and 16 bases lay between the germline ends. The CDR3 has 16 amino acids. The CDR3 spells CASSQIRLVAYNEQFF. The CDR3 nucleotides are TGCGCCAGCAGCCAGATAAGACTAGTAGCTTACAATGAGCAGTTCTTC.

The chain has TRBV5-1 and TRBJ2-3; D gene ambiguous. The CDR3 loop spans 14 amino acids. The V end was cut by 0 bases, the J end by 4 bases, with 9 bases between. Looked up from germline, CDR1 is SGHRS and CDR2 is YFSETQ. DNA of the CDR3: TGCGCCAGCAGCTTGGGTCACAGATCAGATACGCAGTATTTT. Translating it yields CASSLGHRSDTQYF.

The CDR3 region has the DNA TGTGCCAGCAGCAAAGGCCGGGATGTGGGTGGCAATCAGCCCCAGCATTTT. Residues: CASSKGRDVGGNQPQHF. The chain carries TRBV21-1 and TRBJ1-5. TRBV21-1 is a pseudogene locus. This CDR3 region has 17 residues.

This sequence joins TRBV15 and TRBJ1-6; TRBD1 is a possible D gene (6 bases). The germline V gene encodes CDR1 LNHNV and CDR2 YYDKDF (reference sequence). This CDR3 comprises 16 residues. V was shortened by 5 bases and J by 3 bases, with 14 bases between the two germline ends. For the CDR3, the DNA is TGTGCCACCAGCGGGTACGACAGGCTCTATAATTCACCCCTCCACTTT. Translating gives CATSGYDRLYNSPLHF. Using reference TRBV15 and TRBJ1-6 for the parts outside the CDR3, the full variable domain is DAMVIQNPRYQVTQFGKPVTLSCSQTLNHNVMYWYQQKSSQAPKLLFHYYDKDFNNEADTPDNFQSRRPNTSFCFLDIRSPGLGDTAMYLCATSGYDRLYNSPLHFGNGTRLTVT.

The chain is built from TRBV6-6 and TRBJ2-1; tentatively, D is TRBD1 (5 bases). V gave up 2 bases and J gave up 5 bases, with 10 bases separating them. Germline CDR1 reads MNHNY; CDR2 reads SVGAGI (reference sequence). The CDR3 runs to 14 residues. The CDR3 region is CASSYSGANNEQFF. The CDR3, as DNA: TGTGCCAGCAGTTACAGTGGGGCTAACAATGAGCAGTTCTTC.

Remarks on this clone: In the same sample, other DNA sequences code for this CDR3. The rearrangement uses TRBV5-1 and TRBJ2-7; D is perhaps TRBD1 (6 bases). CDR1 and CDR2 (germline): SGHRS, YFSETQ. This CDR3 has 14 amino acids. V lost 4 bases and J 2 bases, leaving 13 bases between the germline ends. CDR3 in amino acids: CASSETGLTYEQYF. CDR3 in DNA: TGCGCCAGCAGCGAGACAGGTCTTACCTACGAGCAGTACTTC.